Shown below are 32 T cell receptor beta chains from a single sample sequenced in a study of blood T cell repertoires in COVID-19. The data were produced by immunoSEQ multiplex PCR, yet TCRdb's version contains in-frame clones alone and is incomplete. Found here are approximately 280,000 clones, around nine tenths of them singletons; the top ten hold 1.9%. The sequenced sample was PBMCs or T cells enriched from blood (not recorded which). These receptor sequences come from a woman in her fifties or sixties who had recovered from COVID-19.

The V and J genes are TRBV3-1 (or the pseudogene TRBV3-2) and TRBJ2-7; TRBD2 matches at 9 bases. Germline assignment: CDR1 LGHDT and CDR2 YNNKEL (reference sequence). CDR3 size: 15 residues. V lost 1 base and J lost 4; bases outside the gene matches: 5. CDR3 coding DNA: TGTGCCAGCAGCCAAGGATCAGCGGGGGGATACGAGCAGTACTTC. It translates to CASSQGSAGGYEQYF.

CDR3 in amino acids: CASSPKGNRITEAFF. CDR3 DNA: TGTGCCAGCAGCCCAAAGGGTAACAGGATAACTGAAGCTTTCTTT. The V gene is TRBV28, the J gene TRBJ1-1, with D possibly being TRBD1 (5 bases). CDR3 length: 15 residues. V was pared by 6 bases and J by 5 bases, with 19 bases between. Germline V lookup: CDR1 MDHEN, CDR2 SYDVKM.

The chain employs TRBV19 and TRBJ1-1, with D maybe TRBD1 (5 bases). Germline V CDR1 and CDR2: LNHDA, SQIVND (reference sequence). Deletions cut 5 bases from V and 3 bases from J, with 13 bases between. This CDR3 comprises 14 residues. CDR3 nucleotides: TGTGCCAGTAGTCTAGCGGTGACAGACACTGAAGCTTTCTTT. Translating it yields CASSLAVTDTEAFF.

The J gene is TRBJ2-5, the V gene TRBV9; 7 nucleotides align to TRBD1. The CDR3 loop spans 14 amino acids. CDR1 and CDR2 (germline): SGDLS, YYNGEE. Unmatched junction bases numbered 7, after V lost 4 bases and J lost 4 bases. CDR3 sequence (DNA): TGTGCCAGCAGCCCCCGACAGGGTGGAGAGACCCAGTACTTC. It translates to CASSPRQGGETQYF.

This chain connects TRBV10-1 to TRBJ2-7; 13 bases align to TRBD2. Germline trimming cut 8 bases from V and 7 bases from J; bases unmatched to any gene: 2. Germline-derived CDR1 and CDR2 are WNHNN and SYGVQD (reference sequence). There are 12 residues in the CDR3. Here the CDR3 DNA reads TGCGCCAGCGGGACTAGCGGGGCGGAGCAGTACTTC. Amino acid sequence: CASGTSGAEQYF.

The CDR3 region is CASSLRLAGTDTQYF. The DNA of the CDR3 is TGTGCCAGCAGCCTCAGACTAGCGGGAACAGATACGCAGTATTTT. This chain uses TRBV11-3 with TRBJ2-3, with TRBD2 identical over 11 bases. The CDR3 sequence is 15 residues long. CDR1 and CDR2 from the germline V gene are SGHNT and YENEEA. V trimming: 5 bases; J trimming: 3 bases; junction bases outside the gene matches: 4. Full variable domain (missing parts from reference TRBV11-3 and TRBJ2-3): EAGVVQSPRYKIIEKKQPVAFWCNPISGHNTLYWYLQNLGQGPELLIRYENEEAVDDSQLPKDRFSAERLKGVDSTLKIQPAELGDSAVYLCASSLRLAGTDTQYFGPGTRLTVL.

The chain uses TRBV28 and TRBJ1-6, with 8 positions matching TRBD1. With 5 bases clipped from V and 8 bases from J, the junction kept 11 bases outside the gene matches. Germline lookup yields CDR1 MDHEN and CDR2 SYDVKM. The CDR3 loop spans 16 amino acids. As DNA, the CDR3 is TGTGCCAGCAGTCCGCGACAGGGGTTGGCTTATTCACCCCTCCACTTT. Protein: CASSPRQGLAYSPLHF.

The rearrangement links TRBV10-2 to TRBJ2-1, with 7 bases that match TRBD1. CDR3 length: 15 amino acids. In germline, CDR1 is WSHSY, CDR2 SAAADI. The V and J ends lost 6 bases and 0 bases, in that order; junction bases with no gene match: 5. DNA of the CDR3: TGCGCCAGCAGCAATTCAGGGGGCTCCTACAATGAGCAGTTCTTC. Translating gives CASSNSGGSYNEQFF.

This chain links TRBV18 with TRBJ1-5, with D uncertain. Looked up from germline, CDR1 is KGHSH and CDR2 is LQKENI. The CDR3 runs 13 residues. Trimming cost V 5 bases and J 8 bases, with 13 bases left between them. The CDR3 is CASSGGVGEPQHF. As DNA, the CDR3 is TGTGCCAGCTCAGGCGGGGTAGGTGAGCCCCAGCATTTT.

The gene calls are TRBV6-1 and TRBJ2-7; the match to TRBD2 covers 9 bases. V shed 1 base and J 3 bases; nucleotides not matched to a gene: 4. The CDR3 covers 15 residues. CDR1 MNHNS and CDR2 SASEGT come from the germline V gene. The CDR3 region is CASSEGPSGIYEQYF. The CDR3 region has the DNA TGTGCCAGCAGTGAAGGTCCTAGCGGGATCTACGAGCAGTACTTC.

CDR3 in amino acids: CASSNSGGETQYF. The CDR3 DNA reads TGTGCCAGTAGTAACTCCGGGGGAGAGACCCAGTACTTC. This chain uses TRBV19 with TRBJ2-5; a possible D gene is TRBD2 (6 bases). With 4 bases removed from V and 4 bases from J, the gap between germline ends came to 10 bases. Germline V gene lookup returns CDR1 LNHDA and CDR2 SQIVND (reference sequence). The CDR3 has 13 residues.

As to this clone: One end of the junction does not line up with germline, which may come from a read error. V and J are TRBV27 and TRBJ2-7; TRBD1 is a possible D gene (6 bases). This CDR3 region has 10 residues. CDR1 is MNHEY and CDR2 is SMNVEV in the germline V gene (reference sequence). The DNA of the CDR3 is TGTGCCAGCAGCTATCGACAGGACCGCTTC. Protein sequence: CASSYRQDRF.

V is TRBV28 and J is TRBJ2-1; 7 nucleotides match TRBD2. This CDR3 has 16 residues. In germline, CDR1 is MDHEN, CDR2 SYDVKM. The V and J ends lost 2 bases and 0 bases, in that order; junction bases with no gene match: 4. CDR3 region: CASSLTRGSSYNEQFF. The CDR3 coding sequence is TGTGCCAGCAGTTTAACCCGCGGGAGCTCCTACAATGAGCAGTTCTTC.

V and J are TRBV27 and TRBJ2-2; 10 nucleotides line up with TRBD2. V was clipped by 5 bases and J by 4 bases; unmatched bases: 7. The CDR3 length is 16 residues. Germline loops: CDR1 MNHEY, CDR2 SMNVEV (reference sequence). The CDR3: CASSVTSGSVTGELFF. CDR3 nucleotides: TGTGCCAGCAGTGTGACTAGCGGGTCGGTCACCGGGGAGCTGTTTTTT.

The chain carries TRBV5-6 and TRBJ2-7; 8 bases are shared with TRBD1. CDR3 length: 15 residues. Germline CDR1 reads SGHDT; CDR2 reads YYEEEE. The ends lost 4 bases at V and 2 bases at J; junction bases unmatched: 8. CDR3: CASSPELDRAYEQYF. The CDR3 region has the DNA TGTGCCAGCAGCCCGGAGTTGGACAGGGCCTACGAGCAGTACTTC. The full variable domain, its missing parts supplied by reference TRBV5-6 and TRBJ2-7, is DAGVTQSPTHLIKTRGQQVTLRCSPKSGHDTVSWYQQALGQGPQFIFQYYEEEERQRGNFPDRFSGHQFPNYSSELNVNALLLGDSALYLCASSPELDRAYEQYFGPGTRLTVT.

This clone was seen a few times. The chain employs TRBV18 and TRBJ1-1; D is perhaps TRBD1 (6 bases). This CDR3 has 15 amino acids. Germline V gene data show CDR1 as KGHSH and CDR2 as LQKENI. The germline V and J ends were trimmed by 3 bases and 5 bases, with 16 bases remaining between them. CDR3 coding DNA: TGTGCCAGCTCACCTACTGGACAGAGGGGGACTGAAGCTTTCTTT. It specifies CASSPTGQRGTEAFF.

Here the CDR3 DNA reads TGTGCCTACGGACAGGGTTACCACGAGCAGTACTTC. Translation: CAYGQGYHEQYF. The chain links TRBV30 to TRBJ2-7, with 8 bases lining up with TRBD1. CDR1 GTSNPN and CDR2 SVGIG come from the germline V gene (reference sequence). Trimming cost V 7 bases and J 5 bases; bases outside gene matches: 7. The CDR3 loop spans 12 amino acids.

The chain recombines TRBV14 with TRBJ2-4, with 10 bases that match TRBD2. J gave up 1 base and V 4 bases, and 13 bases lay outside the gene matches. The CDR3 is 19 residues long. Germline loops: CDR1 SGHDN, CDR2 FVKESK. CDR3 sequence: CASSPRESGRAEAKNIQYF. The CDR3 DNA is TGTGCCAGCAGCCCCCGCGAAAGCGGGAGGGCCGAGGCCAAAAACATTCAGTACTTC.

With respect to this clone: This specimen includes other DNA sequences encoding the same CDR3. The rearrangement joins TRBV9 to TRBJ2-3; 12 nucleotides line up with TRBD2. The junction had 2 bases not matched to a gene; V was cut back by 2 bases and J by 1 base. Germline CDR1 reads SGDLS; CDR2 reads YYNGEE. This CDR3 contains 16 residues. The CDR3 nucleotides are TGTGCCAGCAGCGTCTCTAGCGGGGGGGGCACAGATACGCAGTATTTT. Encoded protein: CASSVSSGGGTDTQYF.

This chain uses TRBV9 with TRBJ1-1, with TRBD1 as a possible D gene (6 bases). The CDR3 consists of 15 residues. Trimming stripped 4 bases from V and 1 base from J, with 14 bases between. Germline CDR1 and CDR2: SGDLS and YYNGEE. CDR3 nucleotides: TGTGCCAGCAGCTCAGGGGACGGACGGAACACTGAAGCTTTCTTT. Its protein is CASSSGDGRNTEAFF.

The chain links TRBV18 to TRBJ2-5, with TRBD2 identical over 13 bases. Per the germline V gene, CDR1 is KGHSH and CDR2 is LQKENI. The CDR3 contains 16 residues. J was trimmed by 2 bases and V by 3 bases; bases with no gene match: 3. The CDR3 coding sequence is TGTGCCAGCTCACCGGCACTAGCGGGAGGGCAAGAGACCCAGTACTTC. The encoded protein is CASSPALAGGQETQYF.

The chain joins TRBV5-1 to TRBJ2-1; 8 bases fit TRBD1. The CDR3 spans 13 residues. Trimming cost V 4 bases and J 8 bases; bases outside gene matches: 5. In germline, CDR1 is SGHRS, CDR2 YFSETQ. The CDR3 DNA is TGCGCCAGCAGCATAGGGACAGGCGATGAGCAGTTCTTC. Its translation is CASSIGTGDEQFF.

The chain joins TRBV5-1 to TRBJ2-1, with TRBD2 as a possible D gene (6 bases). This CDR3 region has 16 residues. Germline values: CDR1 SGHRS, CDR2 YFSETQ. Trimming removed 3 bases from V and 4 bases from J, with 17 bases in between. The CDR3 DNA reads TGCGCCAGCAGCTCGCGGACTATTTCCTCGTACAATGAGCAGTTCTTC. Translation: CASSSRTISSYNEQFF.

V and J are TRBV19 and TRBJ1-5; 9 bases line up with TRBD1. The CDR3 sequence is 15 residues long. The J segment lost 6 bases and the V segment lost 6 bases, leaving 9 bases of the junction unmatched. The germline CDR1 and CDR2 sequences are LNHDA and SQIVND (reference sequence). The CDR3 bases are TGTGCCAGTAGGGGGGCCGGGACAGGGATTCAGCCCCAGCATTTT. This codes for CASRGAGTGIQPQHF. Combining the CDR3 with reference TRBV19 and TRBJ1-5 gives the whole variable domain DGGITQSPKYLFRKEGQNVTLSCEQNLNHDAMYWYRQDPGQGLRLIYYSQIVNDFQKGDIAEGYSVSREKKESFPLTVTSAQKNPTAFYLCASRGAGTGIQPQHFGDGTRLSIL.

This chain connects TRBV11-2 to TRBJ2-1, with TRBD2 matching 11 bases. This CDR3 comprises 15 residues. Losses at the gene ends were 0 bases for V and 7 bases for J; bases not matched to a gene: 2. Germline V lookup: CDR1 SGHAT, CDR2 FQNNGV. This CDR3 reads CASSLELAGVNEQFF. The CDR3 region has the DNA TGTGCCAGCAGCTTAGAACTAGCGGGGGTGAATGAGCAGTTCTTC.

CDR3: CASSLTSGGKETQYF. As DNA, the CDR3 is TGTGCCAGCAGCTTAACTAGCGGGGGGAAGGAGACCCAGTACTTC. The chain joins TRBV7-9 to TRBJ2-5, with TRBD2 matching 12 bases. Losses at the gene ends were 2 bases for V and 5 bases for J; bases not matched to a gene: 3. This CDR3 region has 15 residues. The germline V gene encodes CDR1 SEHNR and CDR2 FQNEAQ (reference sequence).

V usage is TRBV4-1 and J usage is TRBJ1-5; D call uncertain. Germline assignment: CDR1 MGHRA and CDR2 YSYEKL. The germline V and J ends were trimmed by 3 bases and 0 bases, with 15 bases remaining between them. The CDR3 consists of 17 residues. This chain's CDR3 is CASSHPPGLISNQPQHF. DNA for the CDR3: TGCGCCAGCAGCCACCCTCCAGGACTTATTAGCAATCAGCCCCAGCATTTT.

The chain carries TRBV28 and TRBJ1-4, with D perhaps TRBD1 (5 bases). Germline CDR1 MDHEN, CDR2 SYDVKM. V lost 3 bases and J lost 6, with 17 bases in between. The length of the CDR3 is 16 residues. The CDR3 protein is CASSLGPMSYYEKLFF. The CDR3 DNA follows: TGTGCCAGCAGTTTGGGGCCGATGTCGTACTATGAAAAACTGTTTTTT.

CDR3: CASSVGEGAGYGYTF. CDR3 nucleotide sequence: TGTGCCAGCAGCGTGGGAGAGGGGGCTGGCTATGGCTACACCTTC. The chain links TRBV7-9 to TRBJ1-2; TRBD1 agrees at 7 bases. Germline V lookup: CDR1 SEHNR, CDR2 FQNEAQ (reference sequence). The trim removed 5 bases at V and 4 bases at J, leaving 10 bases unmatched. CDR3 length: 15 amino acids.

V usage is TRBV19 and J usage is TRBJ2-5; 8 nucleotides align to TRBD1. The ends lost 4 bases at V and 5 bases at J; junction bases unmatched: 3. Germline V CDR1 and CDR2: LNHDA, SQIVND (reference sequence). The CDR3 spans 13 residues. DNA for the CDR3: TGTGCCAGTAGTAGGACAGGGACGGAGACCCAGTACTTC. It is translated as CASSRTGTETQYF.

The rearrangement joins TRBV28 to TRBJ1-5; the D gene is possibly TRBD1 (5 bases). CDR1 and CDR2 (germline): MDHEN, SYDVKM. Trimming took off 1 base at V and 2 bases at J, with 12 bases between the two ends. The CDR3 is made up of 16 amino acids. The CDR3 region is CASSLFDTRGNQPQHF. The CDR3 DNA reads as TGTGCCAGCAGTTTATTCGACACCAGGGGCAATCAGCCCCAGCATTTT.

The CDR3 region is CASSAFGQPDEAFF. The CDR3 DNA reads TGTGCCAGCAGTGCATTCGGACAGCCCGATGAAGCTTTCTTT. This chain links TRBV2 with TRBJ1-1, with D tentatively TRBD1 (6 bases). The CDR3 covers 14 residues. CDR1 and CDR2 (germline): SNHLY, FYNNEI. The V and J ends lost 4 bases and 7 bases respectively, with 16 bases between them.